These 5 T cell receptor beta chains share one sample of origin, sequenced in a study of T cells in women clearing cervical HPV infection. Produced via immunoSEQ multiplex PCR; TCRdb's table is partial and in-frame only. Its listing shows 30,000 to 35,000 clones. Sequenced sample: blood buffy coat. These receptors were collected from a woman between 18 and 70 years old with a cervical HPV16 infection that either progressed to CIN3+ or cleared (not recorded which).

CDR3 protein: CSARLAADTQYF. The sequenced part of the CDR3 DNA is TGCAGTGCTAGACTAGCCGCAGATACG. The V and J genes are TRBV20-1 and TRBJ2-3; a weak D match, TRBD2 (5 bases). The sequenced fragment ends 3 residues before the CDR3 boundary, so the rest is inferred from the germline J gene. CDR1 is DFQATT, CDR2 SNEGSKA, per germline (reference sequence). This CDR3 has 12 residues. Trimming shortened V by 2 bases and J by 4 bases, and 7 bases separated the two germline ends.

A remark on this clone: The CDR3 end is not reached by the read, which stops 3 residues before it; the germline J gene fills it in. The gene calls are TRBV7-2 and TRBJ2-3; a possible D gene is TRBD2 (6 bases). The CDR3 is 15 residues long. V was cut by 3 bases and J by 2 bases, with 12 bases left in between. CDR1 SGHTA and CDR2 FQGNSA come from the germline V gene. CDR3 bases read: TGTGCCAGCAGCTTTGGGGGGACCGACACAGATACG. It codes for CASSFGGTDTDT. The entire CDR3 protein reads CASSFGGTDTDTQYF.

As for this clone: The observed sequence ends 3 residues before the CDR3 terminus, with the missing tail filled in from the germline J gene. The chain couples TRBV19 to TRBJ1-5, with 11 positions matching TRBD1. After removal of 9 bases from V and 0 bases from J, the junction contained 10 bases not matched to a gene. Germline V CDR1 and CDR2: LNHDA, SQIVND (reference sequence). This CDR3 has 17 amino acids. The DNA read from the CDR3 is TGTGCCAGCCTCTCGGGACAGGGGGTTTATAGCAATCAGCCC. This codes for CASLSGQGVYSNQP. The complete CDR3 protein is CASLSGQGVYSNQPQHF.

On this clone itself: The read comes to an end 3 residues before the CDR3 does, leaving the germline J gene to fill in the end. The chain couples TRBV7-6 to TRBJ2-2; 7 positions match TRBD1. Germline V gives CDR1 SGHVS, CDR2 FNYEAQ. CDR3 length: 13 amino acids. CDR3 DNA (partial): TGTGCCAGCAGCTTAGTACAGGGGAGAGAG. Its translation is CASSLVQGRE. From start to end, the CDR3 is CASSLVQGRELFF.

A word on this clone: The CDR3 end lies 3 residues beyond the end of the read and is filled in from the germline J gene. The J gene is TRBJ2-7, the V gene TRBV5-4; D is unresolved. V lost 3 bases, J lost 0 bases, and 4 bases lay in between. The CDR3 runs 12 residues. The germline V gene encodes CDR1 SGHNT and CDR2 YYREEE (reference sequence). The sequenced CDR3 bases are TGTGCCAGCAGCTCCCTCTCCTACGAG. Its protein is CASSSLSYE. The full CDR3 protein reads CASSSLSYEQYF.